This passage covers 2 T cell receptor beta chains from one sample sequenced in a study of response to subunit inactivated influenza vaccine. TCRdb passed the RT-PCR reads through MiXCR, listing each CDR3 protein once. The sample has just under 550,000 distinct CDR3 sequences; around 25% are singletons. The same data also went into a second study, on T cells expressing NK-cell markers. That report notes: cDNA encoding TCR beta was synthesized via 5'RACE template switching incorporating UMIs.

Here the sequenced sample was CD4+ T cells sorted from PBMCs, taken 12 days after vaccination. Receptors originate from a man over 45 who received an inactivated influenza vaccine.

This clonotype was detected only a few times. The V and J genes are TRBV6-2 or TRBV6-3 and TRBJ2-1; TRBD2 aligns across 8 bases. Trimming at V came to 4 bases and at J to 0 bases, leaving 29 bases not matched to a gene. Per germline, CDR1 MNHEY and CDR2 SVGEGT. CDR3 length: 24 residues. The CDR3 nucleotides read TGTGCCAGCAGTTCTGCAGGGGCAGCGTTTAGCGGGAAGGCGGTAAGGAGCTCCTACAATGAGCAGTTCTTC. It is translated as CASSSAGAAFSGKAVRSSYNEQFF.

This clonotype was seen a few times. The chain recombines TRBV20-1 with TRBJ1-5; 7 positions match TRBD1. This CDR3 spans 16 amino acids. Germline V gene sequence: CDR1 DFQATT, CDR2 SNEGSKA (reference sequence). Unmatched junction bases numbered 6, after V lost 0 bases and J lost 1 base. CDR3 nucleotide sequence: TGCAGTGCTAGAGATCTCCGGGACAGCAGCAATCAGCCCCAGCATTTT. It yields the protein CSARDLRDSSNQPQHF.